This T cell receptor (beta chain) was captured by sequencing in a study of blood T cell repertoires in COVID-19. Study background: The cDNA or gDNA used as material had been derived from T cells, B-cell-depleted T cells, or PBMCs.

Germline V gene lookup returns CDR1 LGHDT and CDR2 YNNKEL (reference sequence). The CDR3 loop spans 14 amino acids. The V end was cut by 4 bases, the J end by 4 bases, with 13 bases between. Libraries were prepared by immunoSEQ multiplex PCR; TCRdb keeps only in-frame clonotypes and omits some of them. Seen here are about 320,000 clones, just over 85% observed once, and the top ten hold around 9.3%. Participant-reported clinical history was the basis for cohort assignment. This receptor was identified in a woman younger than 30 who had recovered from COVID-19. The V gene is TRBV3-1 (or the pseudogene TRBV3-2), the J gene TRBJ1-2; D gene unclear. The sample taken for sequencing was PBMCs or T cells enriched from blood (not recorded which). CDR3 protein: CASSRIDGSYGYTF. For the CDR3, the DNA is TGTGCCAGCAGCCGGATCGACGGGTCCTATGGCTACACCTTC.